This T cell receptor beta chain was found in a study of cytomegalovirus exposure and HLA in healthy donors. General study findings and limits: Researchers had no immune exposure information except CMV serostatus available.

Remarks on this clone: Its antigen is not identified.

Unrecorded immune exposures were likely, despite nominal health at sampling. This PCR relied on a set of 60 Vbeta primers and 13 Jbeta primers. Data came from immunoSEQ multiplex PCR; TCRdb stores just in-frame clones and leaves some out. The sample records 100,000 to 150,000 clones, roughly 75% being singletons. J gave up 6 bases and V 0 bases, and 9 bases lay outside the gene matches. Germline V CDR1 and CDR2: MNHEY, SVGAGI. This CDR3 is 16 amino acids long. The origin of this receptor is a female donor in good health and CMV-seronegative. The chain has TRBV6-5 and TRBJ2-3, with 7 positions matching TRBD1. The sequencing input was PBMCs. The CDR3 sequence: CASSYSQQGGGDTQYF. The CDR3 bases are TGTGCCAGCAGTTACTCGCAGCAAGGGGGCGGGGATACGCAGTATTTT.